These T cell receptor beta chains were read from a single sample in a study of T cells after yellow fever vaccination. MiXCR, applied by TCRdb to the 5' RACE reads, yields one record per CDR3 protein. The data contain 120,000 or so distinct CDR3 sequences, over 8% of them seen just once; the ten biggest clones take up about 40%. The sequencing used CD8+ T cells sorted from PBMCs, collected on the day of the yellow fever booster vaccination. The receptors come from a young man who received the YFV17D yellow fever vaccine. CDR3s include the opening cysteine and the closing phenylalanine or tryptophan. The D gene is left open where the match is weak. Clone size is stated in some rows and not others, as once, few, many or a class when expanded.

-,TRBJ2-1,TRBV12-3/TRBV12-4,-,TGTGCCAGCAGTTTGCTCAGGAGCTCCTACAATGAGCAGTTCTTC,CASSLLRSSYNEQFF
-,TRBJ2-7,TRBV12-3/TRBV12-4,-,TGTGCCAGCTCAACAGGGATCCGCGAGCAGTACTTC,CASSTGIREQYF
-,TRBJ1-1,TRBV4-3,TRBD1,TGCGCCAGCAGCCAATCGTTCGGGACAGGCCCCATGAACACTGAAGCTTTCTTT,CASSQSFGTGPMNTEAFF
few,TRBJ1-1,TRBV4-2,-,TGTGCCAGCAGCCAAGTGAGGGGGGGGAGTGAAGCTTTCTTT,CASSQVRGGSEAFF
-,TRBJ2-1,TRBV5-1,-,TGCGCCAGCAGCTTGGAATCTAGCAACTACAATGAGCAGTTCTTC,CASSLESSNYNEQFF
few,TRBJ2-6,TRBV28,-,TGTGCCAGCAGTAGGGATGCTGGGGCCAACGTCCTGACTTTC,CASSRDAGANVLTF
-,TRBJ2-5,TRBV6-5,-,TGTGCCAGCAGTTACTCCTATACCCAACAAGAGACCCAGTACTTC,CASSYSYTQQETQYF
few,TRBJ2-3,TRBV12-3/TRBV12-4,-,TGTGCCAGCAGGCCGGACTTAGATACGCAGTATTTT,CASRPDLDTQYF
many,TRBJ2-7,TRBV27,TRBD2,TGTGCCAGCAAGTACAGCGGGGGTTCCTACGAGCAGTACTTC,CASKYSGGSYEQYF
few,TRBJ2-1,TRBV6-5,TRBD2,TGTGCCAGCAAGAACAGCGGGGGGGCCGCTGGTGAGCAGTTCTTC,CASKNSGGAAGEQFF
-,TRBJ2-7,TRBV7-3,TRBD1,TGTGCCAGCAGCTTATCCGGGACAGGGGGGAACGAGCAGTACTTC,CASSLSGTGGNEQYF
-,TRBJ1-2,TRBV5-1,TRBD1,TGCGCCAGCAGCCCCAGGGGGCACGATGGCTACACCTTC,CASSPRGHDGYTF
-,TRBJ2-3,TRBV6-1,TRBD1,TGTGCCAGCAAACAGGGGGCCCTACGTAGCACAGATACGCAGTATTTT,CASKQGALRSTDTQYF
few,TRBJ2-5,TRBV11-2,-,TGTGCCAGCAGCCCAAAAATCCGGGAAATAAGGGAGACCCAGTACTTC,CASSPKIREIRETQYF
few,TRBJ2-1,TRBV7-9,TRBD2,TGTGCCAGCAGCTACCGGGGGGGAAGGAATGAGCAGTTCTTC,CASSYRGGRNEQFF
many,TRBJ2-3,TRBV7-9,TRBD1,TGTGCCAGCAGTACAGGGGTGGATACGCAGTATTTT,CASSTGVDTQYF
-,TRBJ2-5,TRBV5-1,-,TGCGCCAGCAGCTTGGGTCAAATCGGGGAGACCCAGTACTTC,CASSLGQIGETQYF
few,TRBJ2-7,TRBV29-1,TRBD2,TGCAGCGTTGGAGGATCTAGCGGGGGGAAATCCTACGAGCAGTACTTC,CSVGGSSGGKSYEQYF
few,TRBJ1-4,TRBV12-3/TRBV12-4,-,TGTGCCAGCAGGCGACAGTTCCGAACTAATGAAAAACTGTTTTTT,CASRRQFRTNEKLFF
-,TRBJ2-5,TRBV29-1,-,TGCAGCGTTGATGCCACAAAACAAGAGACCCAGTACTTC,CSVDATKQETQYF
-,TRBJ2-2,TRBV6-5,-,TGTGCCAGCAGTTGGTTCCAGGGGGACTACACCGGGGAGCTGTTTTTT,CASSWFQGDYTGELFF
-,TRBJ1-5,TRBV6-5,-,TGTGCCAGCAGCCCAGGGGTTGGTCAGCCCCAGCATTTT,CASSPGVGQPQHF
many,TRBJ2-3,TRBV27,-,TGTGCCAGCAGTTTAGTTGGCCTAGCAACCGATACGCAGTATTTT,CASSLVGLATDTQYF
few,TRBJ1-5,TRBV12-3/TRBV12-4,-,TGTGCCAGCAGTTTACGCGGGTTGGATCAGCCCCAGCATTTT,CASSLRGLDQPQHF
-,TRBJ2-5,TRBV7-8,-,TGTGCCAGCAGTAACGGACGGTTGCAGGGGCCCCAGTACTTC,CASSNGRLQGPQYF
few,TRBJ1-1,TRBV6-2/TRBV6-3,-,TGTGCCAGCAGGACAAGGACAGCCCGACGAAGCTTACTGAACACTGAAGCTTTCTTT,CASRTRTARRSLLNTEAFF
few,TRBJ2-7,TRBV6-5,TRBD2,TGTGCCAGCAGCGCGGGAGGGGTAAGCGAGCAGTACTTC,CASSAGGVSEQYF
many,TRBJ1-2,TRBV30,-,TGTGCCTGGAGTGTATCGACGTATTCCTACACCTTC,CAWSVSTYSYTF
many,TRBJ2-5,TRBV4-1,-,TGCGCCAGCAGTCCCAAGGACAGCCAAGAGACCCAGTACTTC,CASSPKDSQETQYF
few,TRBJ2-1,TRBV4-3,TRBD2,TGCGCCAGCAGCCAAGAAAGGACTAGCGGGGACAATGAGCAGTTCTTC,CASSQERTSGDNEQFF
few,TRBJ2-2,TRBV12-3/TRBV12-4,-,TGTGCCAGCAGCCCCTCGGGACCGTACGGGGAGCTGTTTTTT,CASSPSGPYGELFF
-,TRBJ1-4,TRBV5-1,-,TGCGCCAGCAGCTTGGCGGCGGCTAGGGTGGATGAAAAACTGTTTTTT,CASSLAAARVDEKLFF